A single sample gave rise to the 3 T cell receptor beta chains below, sequenced in a study of shared clonotypes between healthy human individuals (dated by TCRdb to about 2020). The library was generated by the immunoSEQ multiplex PCR assay. The table was pulled from immuneACCESS by TCRdb, which kept in-frame rearrangements only. Such tables lose some clones; where checked, under half of the loss comes from unresolved V genes, and the rest has no known cause. The sample data list more than 2 million clones, and over 85% of these were observed just once. The ten top clones hold more than 0.1% of the sample. The sequenced sample consisted of naive CD4+ T cells sorted from blood. The cell subset or site label here, explained by the study, means: CD45RA+ positively selected. These receptors came from a man younger than 30 in good health.

This chain connects TRBV10-2 to TRBJ1-1; D possibly corresponds to TRBD1 (6 bases). This CDR3 contains 13 residues. With 6 bases removed from V and 4 bases from J, the gap between germline ends came to 12 bases. Looked up from germline, CDR1 is WSHSY and CDR2 is SAAADI. CDR3 in amino acids: CASRQTGATEAFF. CDR3 bases: TGCGCCAGCAGGCAGACAGGAGCCACTGAAGCTTTCTTT.

The chain is built from TRBV5-1 and TRBJ2-7; weak D call: TRBD1 (6 bases). Deletions cut 4 bases from V and 7 bases from J, with 18 bases between. The CDR3 covers 14 residues. CDR1 SGHRS and CDR2 YFSETQ come from the germline V gene. CDR3 coding DNA: TGCGCCAGCAGCCGGGACACGAACCAGATGGAGCAGTACTTC. Protein product: CASSRDTNQMEQYF.

This clone has only one observation. The chain employs TRBV5-1 and TRBJ2-7, with a weak D call TRBD2 (5 bases). The germline V gene encodes CDR1 SGHRS and CDR2 YFSETQ. This CDR3 is built from 15 residues. The ends were cut back, 4 bases at V and 3 bases at J, with 17 bases in the middle. In DNA form, the CDR3 reads TGCGCCAGCAGCCCTGGCGATAGGGAGATCTACGAGCAGTACTTC. Its translation is CASSPGDREIYEQYF. The whole variable domain, remainder taken from reference TRBV5-1 and TRBJ2-7, is KAGVTQTPRYLIKTRGQQVTLSCSPISGHRSVSWYQQTPGQGLQFLFEYFSETQRNKGNFPGRFSGRQFSNSRSEMNVSTLELGDSALYLCASSPGDREIYEQYFGPGTRLTVT.